The 9 T cell receptor beta chains reported below all come from one sample, sequenced in a study of T cell responses to AZD1222 COVID-19 vaccine. Profiled with immunoSEQ multiplex PCR; TCRdb holds only in-frame clones, not every one. The sample holds some 160,000 clones; around 93% are singletons and the top ten take approximately 4.8%. The starting material was peripheral blood, obtained on day 0 of AZD1222 vaccination. All receptors come from an adult in good health.

The rearrangement joins TRBV30 to TRBJ1-1; no clear D gene. Germline V gene lookup returns CDR1 GTSNPN and CDR2 SVGIG (reference sequence). The V gene lost 3 bases and the J gene lost 1 base, with 3 bases spanning the gap. This CDR3 has 11 amino acids. CDR3 sequence (DNA): TGTGCCTGGAGGGGGAACACTGAAGCTTTCTTT. This translates into CAWRGNTEAFF.

The rearrangement uses TRBV20-1 and TRBJ2-1, with a possible D match to TRBD1 (5 bases). CDR1 DFQATT and CDR2 SNEGSKA come from the germline V gene (reference sequence). This CDR3 has 11 residues. V was clipped by 4 bases and J by 9 bases, with 10 bases between them. The CDR3 is CSAMVRGEQFF. CDR3 in DNA: TGCAGTGCTATGGTAAGGGGTGAGCAGTTCTTC.

The chain uses TRBV5-1 and TRBJ2-3; 10 nucleotides agree with TRBD2. V gave up 6 bases and J gave up 2 bases; unmatched junction bases: 6. From germline, CDR1 is SGHRS and CDR2 YFSETQ. This CDR3 region has 15 residues. CDR3 in DNA: TGCGCCAGCAAGAGGACTAGCGGCCTCACAGATACGCAGTATTTT. It codes for CASKRTSGLTDTQYF.

The genes are TRBV15 and TRBJ2-1, with 7 bases fitting TRBD1. With 0 bases clipped from V and 8 bases from J, the junction kept 7 bases outside the gene matches. CDR3 length: 15 residues. Germline lookup yields CDR1 LNHNV and CDR2 YYDKDF (reference sequence). In DNA form, the CDR3 reads TGTGCCACCAGCAGAGATAGGGGGCTAGGTGATGAGCAGTTCTTC. Its translation: CATSRDRGLGDEQFF.

The count of this clone is one. The J gene is TRBJ1-1, the V gene TRBV28, with unresolved D. Trimming shortened V by 3 bases and J by 2 bases, and 10 bases separated the two germline ends. Per germline, CDR1 MDHEN and CDR2 SYDVKM. The CDR3 length is 14 residues. DNA of the CDR3: TGTGCCAGCAGTTTCGCCCCCAGCAACACTGAAGCTTTCTTT. Residues: CASSFAPSNTEAFF.

This clone was seen just once. This chain uses TRBV28 with TRBJ2-5; D gene ambiguous. CDR1 MDHEN and CDR2 SYDVKM come from the germline V gene. This CDR3 is 11 amino acids long. V was cut by 6 bases and J by 3 bases, with 5 bases left in between. CDR3 coding DNA: TGTGCCAGCAGGGCTGAAGAGACCCAGTACTTC. Translation: CASRAEETQYF.

The chain employs TRBV28 and TRBJ1-1, with D perhaps matching TRBD1 (5 bases). The germline V and J ends were trimmed by 2 bases and 4 bases, with 14 bases remaining between them. The V gene's germline CDR1 is MDHEN and CDR2 SYDVKM. This CDR3 region has 15 residues. This CDR3 is CASSLPGYRGTEAFF. DNA of the CDR3: TGTGCCAGCAGTTTACCAGGGTACAGAGGCACTGAAGCTTTCTTT.

The chain uses TRBV5-1 and TRBJ2-1; D gene uncertain. Trimming cost V 0 bases and J 5 bases, with 9 bases left between them. CDR1 and CDR2 (germline): SGHRS, YFSETQ. The CDR3 has 14 amino acids. The DNA for the CDR3 is TGCGCCAGCAGCTTGGCCGCAACCGACAATGAGCAGTTCTTC. Its translation is CASSLAATDNEQFF.

The chain uses TRBV7-2 and TRBJ2-6; no clear D gene. Germline V gene sequence: CDR1 SGHTA, CDR2 FQGNSA. The CDR3 length is 17 residues. Trimming cost V 3 bases and J 0 bases, with 12 bases left between them. The CDR3 nucleotides are TGTGCCAGCAGCTTCCCGTTGATTTCCTCTGGGGCCAACGTCCTGACTTTC. Translated: CASSFPLISSGANVLTF. Complete variable domain (other parts from reference TRBV7-2 and TRBJ2-6): GAGVSQSPSNKVTEKGKDVELRCDPISGHTALYWYRQSLGQGLEFLIYFQGNSAPDKSGLPSDRFSAERTGGSVSTLTIQRTQQEDSAVYLCASSFPLISSGANVLTFGAGSRLTVL.